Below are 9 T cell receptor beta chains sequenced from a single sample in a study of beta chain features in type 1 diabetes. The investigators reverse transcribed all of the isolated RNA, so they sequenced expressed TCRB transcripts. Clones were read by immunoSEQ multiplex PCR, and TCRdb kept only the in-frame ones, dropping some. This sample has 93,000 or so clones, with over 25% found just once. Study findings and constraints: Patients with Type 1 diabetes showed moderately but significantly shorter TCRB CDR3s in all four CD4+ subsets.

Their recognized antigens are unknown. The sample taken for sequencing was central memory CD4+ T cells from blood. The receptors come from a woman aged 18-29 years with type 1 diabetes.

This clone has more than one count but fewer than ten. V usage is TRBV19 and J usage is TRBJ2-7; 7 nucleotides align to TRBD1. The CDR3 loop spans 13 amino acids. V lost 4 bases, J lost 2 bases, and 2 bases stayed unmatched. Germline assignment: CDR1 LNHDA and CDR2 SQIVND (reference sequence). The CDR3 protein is CASSTTGAYEQYF. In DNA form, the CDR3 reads TGTGCCAGTAGTACCACAGGGGCCTACGAGCAGTACTTC.

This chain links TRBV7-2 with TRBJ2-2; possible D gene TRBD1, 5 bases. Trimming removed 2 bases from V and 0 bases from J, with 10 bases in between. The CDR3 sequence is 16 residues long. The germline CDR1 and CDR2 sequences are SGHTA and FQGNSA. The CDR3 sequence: CASSLKVRANTGELFF. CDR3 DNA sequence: TGTGCCAGCAGCTTAAAGGTCAGGGCGAACACCGGGGAGCTGTTTTTT.

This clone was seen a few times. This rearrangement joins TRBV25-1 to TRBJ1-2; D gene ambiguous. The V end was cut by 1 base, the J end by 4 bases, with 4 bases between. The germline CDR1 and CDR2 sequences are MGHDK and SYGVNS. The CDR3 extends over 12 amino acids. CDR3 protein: CASSESGYGYTF. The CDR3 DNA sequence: TGTGCCAGCAGTGAATCGGGCTATGGCTACACCTTC.

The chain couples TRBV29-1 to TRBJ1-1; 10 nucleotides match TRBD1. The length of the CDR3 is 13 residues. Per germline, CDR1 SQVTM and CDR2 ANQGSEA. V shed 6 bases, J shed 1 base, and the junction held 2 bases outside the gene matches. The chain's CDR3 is CSVRTGGNTEAFF. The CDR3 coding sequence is TGCAGCGTCCGGACAGGGGGGAACACTGAAGCTTTCTTT.

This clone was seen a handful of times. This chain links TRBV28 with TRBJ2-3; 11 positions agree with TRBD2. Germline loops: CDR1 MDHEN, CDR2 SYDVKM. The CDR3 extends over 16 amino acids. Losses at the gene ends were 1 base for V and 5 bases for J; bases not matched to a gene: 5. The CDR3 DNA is TGTGCCAGCAGTTTATTTAGCGGGAGGGGAGGAGATACGCAGTATTTT. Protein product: CASSLFSGRGGDTQYF.

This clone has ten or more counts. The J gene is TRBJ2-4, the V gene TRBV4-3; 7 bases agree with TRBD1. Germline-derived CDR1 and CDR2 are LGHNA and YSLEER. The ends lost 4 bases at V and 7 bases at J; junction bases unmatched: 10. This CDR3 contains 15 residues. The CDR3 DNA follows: TGCGCCAGCAGCCTAGACCGGGACAGACGTAACATTCAGTACTTC. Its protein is CASSLDRDRRNIQYF.

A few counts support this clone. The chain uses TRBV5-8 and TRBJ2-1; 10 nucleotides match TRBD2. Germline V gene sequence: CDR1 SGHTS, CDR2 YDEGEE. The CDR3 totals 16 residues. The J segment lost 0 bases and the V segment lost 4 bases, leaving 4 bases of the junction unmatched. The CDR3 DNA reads TGTGCCAGCAGCATTCCTAGCGGGAGCTCCTACAATGAGCAGTTCTTC. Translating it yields CASSIPSGSSYNEQFF.

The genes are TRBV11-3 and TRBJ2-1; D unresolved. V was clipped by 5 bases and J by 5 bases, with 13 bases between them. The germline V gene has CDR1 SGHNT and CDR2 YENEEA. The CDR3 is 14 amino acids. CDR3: CASSPAAKNNEQFF. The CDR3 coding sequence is TGTGCCAGCAGCCCGGCGGCCAAAAACAATGAGCAGTTCTTC.

CDR3 in amino acids: CASSRLGQLDAFF. The CDR3, as DNA: TGTGCCAGCAGTAGGTTGGGACAGCTTGACGCTTTCTTT. The chain uses TRBV6-6 and TRBJ1-1; 7 bases match TRBD1. CDR1 and CDR2 from the germline V gene are MNHNY and SVGAGI (reference sequence). The CDR3 runs to 13 residues. V lost 5 bases to trimming and J lost 11 bases; unmatched junction nucleotides: 11.